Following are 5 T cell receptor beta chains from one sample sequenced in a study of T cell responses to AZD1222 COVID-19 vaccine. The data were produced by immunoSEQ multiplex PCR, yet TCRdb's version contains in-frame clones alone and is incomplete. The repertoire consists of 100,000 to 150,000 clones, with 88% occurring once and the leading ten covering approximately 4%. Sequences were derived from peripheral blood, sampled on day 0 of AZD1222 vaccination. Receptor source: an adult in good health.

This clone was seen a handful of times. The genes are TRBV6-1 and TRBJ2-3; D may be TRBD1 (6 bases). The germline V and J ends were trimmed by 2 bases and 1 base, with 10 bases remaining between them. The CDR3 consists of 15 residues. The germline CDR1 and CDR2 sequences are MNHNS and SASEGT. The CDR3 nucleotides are TGTGCCAGCAGTGAACTATACAGGGGCACAGATACGCAGTATTTT. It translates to CASSELYRGTDTQYF.

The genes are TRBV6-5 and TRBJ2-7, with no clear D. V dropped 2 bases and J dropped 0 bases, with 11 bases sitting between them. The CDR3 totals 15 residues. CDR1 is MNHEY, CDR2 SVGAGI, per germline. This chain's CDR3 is CASSYTAGNSYEQYF. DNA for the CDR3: TGTGCCAGCAGTTACACGGCTGGGAACTCCTACGAGCAGTACTTC.

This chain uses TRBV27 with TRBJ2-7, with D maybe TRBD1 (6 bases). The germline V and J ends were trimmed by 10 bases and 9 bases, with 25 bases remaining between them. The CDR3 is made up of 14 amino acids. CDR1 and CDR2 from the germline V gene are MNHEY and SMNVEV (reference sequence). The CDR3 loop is CANRGRDTSIGQYF. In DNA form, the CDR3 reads TGTGCCAACCGCGGCCGGGACACCTCAATAGGGCAGTACTTC.

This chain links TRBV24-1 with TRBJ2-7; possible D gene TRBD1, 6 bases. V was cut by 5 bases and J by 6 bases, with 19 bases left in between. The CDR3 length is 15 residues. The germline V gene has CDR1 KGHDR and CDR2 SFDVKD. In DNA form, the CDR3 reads TGTGCCACCAGTGCCCCAGGGGACCAATCAAGCGAGCAGTACTTC. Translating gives CATSAPGDQSSEQYF.

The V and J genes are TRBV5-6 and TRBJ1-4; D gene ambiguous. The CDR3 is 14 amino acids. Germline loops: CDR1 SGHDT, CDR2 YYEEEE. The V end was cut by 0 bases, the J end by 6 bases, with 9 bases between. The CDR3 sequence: CASSLAGRYEKLFF. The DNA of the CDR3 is TGTGCCAGCAGCTTGGCCGGCCGGTATGAAAAACTGTTTTTT.